The next 27 T cell receptor beta chains were all read from a single sample in a study of T cells in Graves' hyperthyroidism and ophthalmopathy. Researchers took RNA transcripts and amplified the TCR beta CDR3 regions from them. With the HTBI primer set, the TCR CDR3 went through a first round of RT-PCR. MiXCR, applied by TCRdb to the multiplex PCR reads, yields one record per CDR3 protein. The table records hundreds of thousands of distinct CDR3 sequences, roughly 15% of them present only once. Sample: blood. These receptors were taken from a woman aged 40 to 55 with Graves' ophthalmopathy.

The table lists this clonotype with many counts. The chain employs TRBV19 and TRBJ1-1; 8 nucleotides align to TRBD1. Looked up from germline, CDR1 is LNHDA and CDR2 is SQIVND (reference sequence). The J segment lost 10 bases and the V segment lost 7 bases, leaving 8 bases of the junction unmatched. The CDR3 contains 12 residues. CDR3 amino acids: CASITGGSGAFF. The CDR3 bases are TGTGCCAGTATAACAGGGGGTTCAGGAGCTTTCTTT.

The chain uses TRBV20-1 and TRBJ1-5; D is unresolved. Germline CDR1 is DFQATT and CDR2 is SNEGSKA (reference sequence). The CDR3 is 18 residues long. Trimming shortened V by 4 bases and J by 0 bases, and 22 bases separated the two germline ends. CDR3 sequence reads: CSAKEGPSDWDSNQPQHF. The CDR3 DNA is TGCAGTGCTAAAGAGGGTCCCTCCGACTGGGATAGCAATCAGCCCCAGCATTTT.

With regard to this clonotype: One base away lies a much larger clone, so this may be a sequencing read error. No conserved phenylalanine or tryptophan is present at the end of the CDR3, so a read error is the likely explanation. This chain connects TRBV12-3 or TRBV12-4 to TRBJ1-1, with D possibly TRBD1 on 5 matching bases. This CDR3 comprises 14 residues. Trimming took 2 bases from V and 5 from J, leaving 12 bases between them. The CDR3 DNA sequence: TGTGCCAGCAGTTTATGGGGGGATGAGACTGAAGCTTTCTCT. This translates into CASSLWGDETEAFS.

This clonotype was recorded many times. This chain connects TRBV6-5 to TRBJ2-7; possibly TRBD1 or TRBD2 for D (7 bases each). The germline V gene has CDR1 MNHEY and CDR2 SVGAGI. CDR3 length: 18 residues. V lost 0 bases, J lost 4 bases, and 22 bases lay in between. The CDR3 here is CASSYSPPGGVFAYEQYF. The CDR3 DNA follows: TGTGCCAGCAGTTACTCTCCCCCAGGGGGGGTGTTTGCTTACGAGCAGTACTTC.

This clonotype was recorded many times. V is TRBV15 and J is TRBJ1-1; 11 nucleotides line up with TRBD1. V lost 1 base to trimming and J lost 12 bases; unmatched junction nucleotides: 10. The germline CDR1 and CDR2 sequences are LNHNV and YYDKDF (reference sequence). The length of the CDR3 is 15 residues. CDR3 in DNA: TGTGCCACCAGCAGAGGGTGGGACAGGGGGATAATGTCTTTCTTT. Translating it yields CATSRGWDRGIMSFF.

The chain carries TRBV9 and TRBJ1-1; 7 positions agree with TRBD1. Germline loops: CDR1 SGDLS, CDR2 YYNGEE. The V and J ends lost 3 bases and 3 bases, in that order; junction bases with no gene match: 11. The length of the CDR3 is 16 residues. The CDR3 region has the DNA TGTGCCAGCAGCGCTGACCCGACAGGGTGGGACACTGAAGCTTTCTTT. Translated, it gives CASSADPTGWDTEAFF. Looking up the rest from reference TRBV9 and TRBJ1-1 gives the full variable domain: DSGVTQTPKHLITATGQRVTLRCSPRSGDLSVYWYQQSLDQGLQFLIQYYNGEERAKGNILERFSAQQFPDLHSELNLSSLELGDSALYFCASSADPTGWDTEAFFGQGTRLTVV.

This clonotype has a count of ten or more. The chain joins TRBV4-3 to TRBJ2-2; possibly TRBD1 for D (5 bases). This CDR3 has 16 amino acids. Per the germline V gene, CDR1 is LGHNA and CDR2 is YSLEER. With 0 bases removed from V and 3 bases from J, the gap between germline ends came to 11 bases. Written as DNA, the CDR3 is TGCGCCAGCAGCCAAGATAGGGGCGCGGACACCGGGGAGCTGTTTTTT. Translation: CASSQDRGADTGELFF.

In this sample, this clonotype turned up many times. V usage is TRBV28 and J usage is TRBJ1-1, with D uncertain. CDR3 length equals 20 residues. V lost 2 bases and J 1 base, leaving 26 bases between the germline ends. Germline values: CDR1 MDHEN, CDR2 SYDVKM. CDR3 nucleotides: TGTGCCAGCAGTTTACAGGCTCGACTGGGTCCGTTCCCCACGAACACTGAAGCTTTCTTT. Translated: CASSLQARLGPFPTNTEAFF. The full variable domain, rest sourced from reference TRBV28 and TRBJ1-1, is DVKVTQSSRYLVKRTGEKVFLECVQDMDHENMFWYRQDPGLGLRLIYFSYDVKMKEKGDIPEGYSVSREKKERFSLILESASTNQTSMYLCASSLQARLGPFPTNTEAFFGQGTRLTVV.

This clonotype came up a few times. The V call is TRBV7-2, the J call TRBJ2-2; D is ambiguous. Trimming removed 5 bases from V and 5 bases from J, with 15 bases in between. CDR1 and CDR2 (germline): SGHTA, FQGNSA. This CDR3 has 15 amino acids. The CDR3 reads CASSLRALGTGELFF. DNA for the CDR3: TGTGCCAGCAGCCTCCGGGCCCTTGGGACCGGGGAGCTGTTTTTT.

A few counts support this clonotype. The V gene is TRBV6-2 or TRBV6-3, the J gene TRBJ2-6, with D unresolved. The CDR3 sequence is 16 residues long. V was clipped by 4 bases and J by 2 bases, with 12 bases between them. Germline lookup yields CDR1 MNHEY and CDR2 SVGEGT. CDR3 in amino acids: CASSFGWPTGANVLTF. The DNA for the CDR3 is TGTGCCAGCAGTTTTGGCTGGCCGACTGGGGCCAACGTCCTGACTTTC.

In its sample, this clonotype was seen many times. This sequence joins TRBV19 and TRBJ2-2; no clear D gene. This CDR3 has 13 amino acids. The V end was cut by 1 base, the J end by 7 bases, with 7 bases between. CDR1 LNHDA and CDR2 SQIVND come from the germline V gene (reference sequence). This chain's CDR3 is CASSIVSGGELFF. The CDR3 region has the DNA TGTGCCAGTAGTATAGTATCGGGCGGGGAGCTGTTTTTT.

This clonotype was seen at least ten times. This chain uses TRBV28 with TRBJ2-1; tentatively, D is TRBD1 or TRBD2 (5 bases each). The CDR3 sequence is 13 residues long. CDR1 and CDR2 (germline): MDHEN, SYDVKM. The V gene lost 3 bases and the J gene lost 7 bases, with 10 bases spanning the gap. The DNA of the CDR3 is TGTGCCAGCAGTTTCCCAGGGACGAATGAGCAGTTCTTC. Its protein is CASSFPGTNEQFF.

This clonotype was observed many times. The chain has TRBV20-1 and TRBJ1-1; tentatively, D is TRBD1 (5 bases). Trimming stripped 5 bases from V and 3 bases from J, with 13 bases between. The CDR3 covers 13 residues. Germline V gene sequence: CDR1 DFQATT, CDR2 SNEGSKA (reference sequence). CDR3 residues: CSAGGGGDTEAFF. DNA of the CDR3: TGCAGTGCTGGCGGGGGAGGTGACACTGAAGCTTTCTTT.

This clonotype appeared a few times. The CDR3 loop reads CASQGQGSTYEQYF. The CDR3 DNA reads as TGTGCCAGCCAGGGACAGGGGTCGACCTACGAGCAGTACTTC. This chain joins TRBV2 and TRBJ2-7, with 10 bases lining up with TRBD1. Trimming took 8 bases from V and 2 from J; bases not matched to a gene: 6. There are 14 residues in the CDR3. The germline V gene has CDR1 SNHLY and CDR2 FYNNEI.

This clonotype was seen many times. This rearrangement joins TRBV20-1 to TRBJ2-5; a possible D gene is TRBD2 (6 bases). The CDR3 covers 14 residues. The V gene's germline CDR1 is DFQATT and CDR2 SNEGSKA (reference sequence). Trimming stripped 0 bases from V and 5 bases from J, with 13 bases between. The CDR3, as DNA: TGCAGTGCTAGAGATCCCGGACTATCCGAGACCCAGTACTTC. Amino acid sequence: CSARDPGLSETQYF.

The chain employs TRBV28 and TRBJ2-5; D may be TRBD1 (6 bases). Germline-derived CDR1 and CDR2 are MDHEN and SYDVKM. Between the trimmed V and J ends, which lost 5 bases and 5 bases, there was a span of 18 bases. The CDR3 is made up of 15 amino acids. CDR3 sequence reads: CASSPTSERGETQYF. Written as DNA, the CDR3 is TGTGCCAGCAGTCCCACGAGTGAGAGGGGGGAGACCCAGTACTTC.

This chain uses TRBV12-3 or TRBV12-4 with TRBJ2-7, with a possible D match to TRBD1 (6 bases). The CDR3 extends over 15 amino acids. The germline V and J ends were trimmed by 1 base and 3 bases, with 13 bases remaining between them. The CDR3 here is CASSLGAGAVYEQYF. For the CDR3, the DNA is TGTGCCAGCAGTTTAGGAGCAGGGGCTGTCTACGAGCAGTACTTC.

This clonotype occurred many times. The chain has TRBV12-3 or TRBV12-4 and TRBJ1-5, with D perhaps TRBD1 (6 bases). V lost 3 bases, J lost 3 bases, and 12 bases lay in between. This CDR3 has 15 residues. CDR3 nucleotide sequence: TGTGCCAGCAGTTTGTCAGGGGAGGCCAATCAGCCCCAGCATTTT. Translated: CASSLSGEANQPQHF.

This chain joins TRBV13 and TRBJ2-5, with 9 bases fitting TRBD1. The ends lost 5 bases at V and 2 bases at J; junction bases unmatched: 6. The CDR3 totals 15 residues. Per germline, CDR1 PRHDT and CDR2 FYEKMQ (reference sequence). CDR3 region: CASSHNRGPQETQYF. Written as DNA, the CDR3 is TGTGCCAGCAGCCACAACAGGGGGCCTCAAGAGACCCAGTACTTC.

The table lists this clonotype with a few counts. The rearrangement uses TRBV5-6 and TRBJ2-7; 14 bases agree with TRBD2. Germline V gene data show CDR1 as SGHDT and CDR2 as YYEEEE. The CDR3 length is 17 residues. V gave up 7 bases and J gave up 6 bases; unmatched junction bases: 15. The DNA for the CDR3 is TGTGCCAGCCCCGATGAGAGACTAGCGGGAGGGGTTAGCGAGCAGTACTTC. As protein: CASPDERLAGGVSEQYF.

This clonotype was found many times. The chain uses TRBV12-3 or TRBV12-4 and TRBJ2-4; tentative D call: TRBD1 (6 bases). The CDR3 covers 14 residues. Trimming left V 7 bases short and J 0 bases short, with 10 bases between. Here the CDR3 reads CASTRTAAKNIQYF. For the CDR3, the DNA is TGTGCCAGCACCCGGACAGCAGCCAAAAACATTCAGTACTTC.

This clonotype appeared many times. The chain is built from TRBV27 and TRBJ2-2; 8 positions match TRBD1. Looked up from germline, CDR1 is MNHEY and CDR2 is SMNVEV (reference sequence). CDR3 length: 17 residues. Trimming removed 5 bases from V and 1 base from J; junction bases left unmatched: 9. The CDR3 is CASSPHPGQVNTGELFF. Written as DNA, the CDR3 is TGTGCCAGCAGTCCCCATCCGGGACAGGTGAACACCGGGGAGCTGTTTTTT.

With respect to this clonotype: A much larger clone sits a single nucleotide away, making a read error possible. The V and J genes are TRBV6-1 and TRBJ1-2; D not certain. The CDR3 has 12 amino acids. The V end was cut by 4 bases, the J end by 1 base, with 4 bases between. Germline CDR1 reads MNHNS; CDR2 reads SASEGT. CDR3 coding DNA: TGTGCCAGCAGTGTCTTTAACTATGGCTACACCTTC. It yields the protein CASSVFNYGYTF.

The table lists this clonotype with many counts. The chain links TRBV6-5 to TRBJ1-2; D is unclear. Germline values: CDR1 MNHEY, CDR2 SVGAGI. Trimming cost V 3 bases and J 2 bases, with 13 bases left between them. The CDR3 spans 15 residues. The CDR3 nucleotides are TGTGCCAGCAGTTATTCCTCGGAGGGAAACTATGGCTACACCTTC. It translates to CASSYSSEGNYGYTF.

Ten or more counts support this clonotype. The rearrangement uses TRBV12-5 and TRBJ1-2; TRBD1 matches 8 bases. V was clipped by 5 bases and J by 6 bases; unmatched bases: 8. Germline V gives CDR1 LGHNT, CDR2 FRNRAP. CDR3 length: 14 residues. The CDR3 sequence: CASGPGQGEDGYTF. CDR3 nucleotides: TGTGCTAGTGGTCCCGGACAGGGTGAGGATGGCTACACCTTC.

This clonotype was found many times. This chain uses TRBV3-1 with TRBJ2-5, with TRBD2 matching over 8 bases. Trimming took 5 bases from V and 5 from J; bases not matched to a gene: 4. This CDR3 has 13 residues. The germline V gene has CDR1 LGHDT and CDR2 YNNKEL (reference sequence). The CDR3 sequence is CASSSGTRETQYF. The CDR3 nucleotides are TGTGCCAGCAGCTCAGGGACTAGGGAGACCCAGTACTTC.

V is TRBV11-3 and J is TRBJ2-5, with 7 bases identical to TRBD1. This CDR3 is 15 amino acids long. Germline V gene sequence: CDR1 SGHNT, CDR2 YENEEA. V dropped 5 bases and J dropped 2; count of bases not matched to a gene: 8. This CDR3 is CASSGDPGGQETQYF. The CDR3 DNA is TGTGCCAGCAGCGGGGACCCAGGGGGACAAGAGACCCAGTACTTC.